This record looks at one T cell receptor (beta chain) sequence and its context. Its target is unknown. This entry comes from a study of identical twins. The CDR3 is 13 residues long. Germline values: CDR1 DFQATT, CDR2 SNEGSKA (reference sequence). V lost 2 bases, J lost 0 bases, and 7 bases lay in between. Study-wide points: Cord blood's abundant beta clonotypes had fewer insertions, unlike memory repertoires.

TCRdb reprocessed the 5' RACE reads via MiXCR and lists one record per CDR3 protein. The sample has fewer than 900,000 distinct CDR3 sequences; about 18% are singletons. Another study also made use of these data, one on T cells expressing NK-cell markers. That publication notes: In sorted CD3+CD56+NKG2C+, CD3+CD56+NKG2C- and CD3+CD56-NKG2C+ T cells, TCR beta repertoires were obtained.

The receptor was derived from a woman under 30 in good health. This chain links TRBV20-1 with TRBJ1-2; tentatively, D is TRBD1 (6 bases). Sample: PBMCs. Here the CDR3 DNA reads TGCAGTGCTAGAAAGGGGGCTAACTATGGCTACACCTTC. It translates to CSARKGANYGYTF.